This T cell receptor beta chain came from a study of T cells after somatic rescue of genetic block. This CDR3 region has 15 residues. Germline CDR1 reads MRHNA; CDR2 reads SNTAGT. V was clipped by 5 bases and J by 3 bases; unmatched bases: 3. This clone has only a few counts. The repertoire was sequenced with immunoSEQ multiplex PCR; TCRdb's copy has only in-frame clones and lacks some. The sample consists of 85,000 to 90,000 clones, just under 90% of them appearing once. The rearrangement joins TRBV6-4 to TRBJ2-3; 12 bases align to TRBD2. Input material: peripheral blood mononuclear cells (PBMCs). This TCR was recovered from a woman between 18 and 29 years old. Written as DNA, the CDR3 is TGTGCCAGCAGTCCGACTAGCGGGGGAACAGATACGCAGTATTTT. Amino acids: CASSPTSGGTDTQYF.